The next 11 T cell receptor beta chains were all read from a single sample in a study of identical twins. A single record per CDR3 protein comes from TCRdb applying MiXCR to the 5' RACE reads. The sample carries some 500,000 distinct CDR3 sequences, more than 9% recorded once. These data are also associated with another study on yellow fever vaccine responses in identical twins.

Specimen: PBMCs. Receptor source: a woman between 18 and 29 years old in good health.

This clonotype was picked up many times. The chain recombines TRBV5-5 with TRBJ2-7, with TRBD2 identical over 14 bases. Germline V gene lookup returns CDR1 SGHKS and CDR2 YYEKEE (reference sequence). CDR3 length equals 16 residues. V was clipped by 4 bases and J by 4 bases; unmatched bases: 7. The CDR3 spells CASSLGLAGGSYEQYF. In DNA form, the CDR3 reads TGTGCCAGCAGCCTCGGACTAGCGGGGGGTTCATACGAGCAGTACTTC.

This clonotype was picked up many times. The chain links TRBV27 to TRBJ2-7; 10 positions agree with TRBD1. The germline V gene has CDR1 MNHEY and CDR2 SMNVEV (reference sequence). The CDR3 loop spans 14 amino acids. After removal of 6 bases from V and 7 bases from J, the junction contained 9 bases not matched to a gene. CDR3 sequence (DNA): TGTGCCAGCAGAACCGGGACAGGGGTGGGGGAGCAGTACTTC. It translates to CASRTGTGVGEQYF.

This clonotype was recorded many times. V gene TRBV7-9 combines with J gene TRBJ1-2; perhaps TRBD1 as D (5 bases). This CDR3 has 14 amino acids. V gave up 1 base and J gave up 6 bases, with 12 bases separating them. Germline assignment: CDR1 SEHNR and CDR2 FQNEAQ (reference sequence). CDR3 residues: CASSLVVRGDGYTF. The CDR3 nucleotides read TGTGCCAGCAGCTTAGTGGTCCGGGGCGATGGCTACACCTTC.

This chain uses TRBV27 with TRBJ2-3, with a weak D call TRBD2 (5 bases). Germline V gives CDR1 MNHEY, CDR2 SMNVEV (reference sequence). The V and J ends lost 6 bases and 1 base respectively, with 17 bases between them. This CDR3 is built from 16 residues. In DNA form, the CDR3 reads TGTGCCAGCAGCTCCACTAGAGCCGGGGGCACAGATACGCAGTATTTT. Protein product: CASSSTRAGGTDTQYF.

V is TRBV27 and J is TRBJ2-1; maybe TRBD1 (5 bases). The CDR3 has 13 residues. Germline V CDR1 and CDR2: MNHEY, SMNVEV (reference sequence). Trimming removed 7 bases at V and 12 bases at J, with 19 bases between. The CDR3 reads CASMGLVGRVQFF. The CDR3 coding sequence is TGTGCCAGCATGGGGCTAGTGGGCCGAGTGCAGTTCTTC.

The sample holds many counts of this clonotype. The chain joins TRBV5-1 to TRBJ2-7; 10 bases are a match to TRBD2. V lost 4 bases and J lost 2; bases outside the gene matches: 18. CDR1 and CDR2 from the germline V gene are SGHRS and YFSETQ. The CDR3 has 19 residues. The CDR3 region is CASSLRAGGPSGFPYEQYF. DNA of the CDR3: TGCGCCAGCAGCCTCCGAGCGGGAGGGCCGTCGGGTTTCCCCTACGAGCAGTACTTC.

Only a few counts were recorded for this clonotype. The gene calls are TRBV10-3 and TRBJ2-1, with TRBD2 matching 8 bases. The CDR3 runs 18 residues. V gave up 8 bases and J gave up 1 base; unmatched junction bases: 16. Germline V gene data show CDR1 as ENHRY and CDR2 as SYGVKD. The DNA of the CDR3 is TGTGCCATCTCGGTCGCGGGACTAGGTATATCTTCCTACAATGAGCAGTTCTTC. Protein: CAISVAGLGISSYNEQFF.

The chain carries TRBV6-2 or TRBV6-3 and TRBJ2-3, with D perhaps TRBD2 (5 bases). Trimming cost V 6 bases and J 3 bases, with 13 bases left between them. The CDR3 is made up of 14 amino acids. Germline values: CDR1 MNHEY, CDR2 SVGEGT. The CDR3 loop is CASSGPEGTDTQYF. CDR3 DNA: TGTGCCAGCAGCGGACCCGAGGGAACAGATACGCAGTATTTT.

There are many counts of this clonotype. The chain is built from TRBV11-2 and TRBJ2-5; 10 bases are shared with TRBD2. The CDR3 is 15 residues long. V trimming: 4 bases; J trimming: 2 bases; junction bases outside the gene matches: 4. Germline V gene lookup returns CDR1 SGHAT and CDR2 FQNNGV. The CDR3 DNA reads TGTGCCAGCAGCTCACTAGCGGGAACACAAGAGACCCAGTACTTC. It is translated as CASSSLAGTQETQYF.

This clonotype was seen repeatedly, ten times or more. The chain recombines TRBV15 with TRBJ2-4; D is ambiguous. The CDR3 is 17 amino acids. V lost 1 base to trimming and J lost 0 bases, with 13 bases between them. From germline, CDR1 is LNHNV and CDR2 YYDKDF (reference sequence). In DNA form, the CDR3 reads TGTGCCACCAGCAGAGTCAGGCCTGGGGTAGCCAAAAACATTCAGTACTTC. Its protein is CATSRVRPGVAKNIQYF.

This chain uses TRBV12-3 or TRBV12-4 with TRBJ2-3, with TRBD2 as a possible D gene (5 bases). This CDR3 is built from 14 residues. V was clipped by 11 bases and J by 6 bases, with 21 bases between them. In DNA form, the CDR3 reads TGTGCCGCCCGAGGGAGCTCTCCTGAGGATACGCAGTATTTT. Protein product: CAARGSSPEDTQYF.